This TCR beta chain was found in a study of T cell repertoires in cytomegalovirus infection. Study-level background: It was the public TCR beta signatures that indicated both CMV infection and matching HLA type.

MiXCR was run by TCRdb on the reads, yielding one entry per CDR3 protein. The table shows 500,000 to 600,000 distinct CDR3 sequences, with approximately 15% occurring only once. Study results and limitations: Based on cumulative public TCR beta family frequency, carriers of CMV plus the relevant HLA were identified. Dominant in the ex vivo response were TCR beta clonotypes restricted by HLA-C and specific for CMV.

Remarks on this clonotype: Its antigen remains unknown.

Germline CDR1 DFQATT, CDR2 SNEGSKA (reference sequence). V gave up 0 bases and J gave up 0 bases; unmatched junction bases: 9. CDR3 size: 17 residues. The chain joins TRBV20-1 to TRBJ1-1, with 8 bases matching TRBD1. The source material was CD8+ T cells from PBMCs. The source of this sequence is a human donor in good health (CMV status not recorded). Some clones in this sample may be carry-over from other donors' samples. CDR3 amino acids: CSARDRGRTQMNTEAFF. The DNA for the CDR3 is TGCAGTGCTAGAGACAGGGGGCGAACTCAAATGAACACTGAAGCTTTCTTT.